The clone carrying this TCR beta chain is deemed medium-sized (0.01 to 0.1%). V dropped 5 bases and J dropped 0 bases, with 14 bases sitting between them. Germline V gene sequence: CDR1 SEHNR, CDR2 FQNEAQ (reference sequence). The CDR3 extends over 16 amino acids. This specimen comes from a study of CD8 T cells in ankylosing spondylitis. Quantitative 5'-RACE was performed with molecular barcodes, and it yielded the TCR beta libraries. MiXCR, run by TCRdb on the 5' RACE reads, gives a single entry per CDR3 protein. The sample shows more than 150,000 distinct CDR3 sequences, roughly 13% of them seen only once.

V usage is TRBV7-9 and J usage is TRBJ2-1; a weak D match, TRBD2 (5 bases). Sequenced: blood, either unsorted or a sorted T cell fraction (not recorded which). The receptor's source is a male donor with ankylosing spondylitis or in good health (not recorded which). The CDR3 reads CASSPRGGSSYNEQFF. CDR3 DNA sequence: TGTGCCAGCAGCCCCCGGGGTGGGAGCTCCTACAATGAGCAGTTCTTC.